This T cell receptor (beta chain) was sequenced for a study of PD-1 blockade in classical Hodgkin lymphoma. Only in-frame clones appear in the TCRdb table, and some are missing; sequencing was by immunoSEQ multiplex PCR. The sample has about 41,000 clones, roughly 80% seen once; the top ten hold approximately 20%. Study results and caveats: By cycle point C4D1, TCR diversity had risen significantly in CD4+ cells (but not CD8+ cells). Complete responders' diversity at baseline resembled that of newly diagnosed patients.

Trimming pared 4 bases from V and 6 bases from J, leaving 12 bases between. The CDR3 is made up of 13 amino acids. Germline loops: CDR1 SGHTA, CDR2 FQGTGA. Each patient experienced a relapse that followed autologous stem cell transplantation, and brentuximab vedotin exposure varied. Concerning this clone: The antigen is unknown.

The sequence derives from a human donor with classical Hodgkin lymphoma. The specimen was peripheral blood mononuclear cells (PBMCs), collected at baseline. This chain connects TRBV7-3 to TRBJ1-1, with D possibly matching TRBD1 (6 bases). The CDR3 loop reads CASSSQGGSEAFF. The CDR3 nucleotides are TGTGCCAGCAGCTCACAGGGTGGGTCTGAAGCTTTCTTT.